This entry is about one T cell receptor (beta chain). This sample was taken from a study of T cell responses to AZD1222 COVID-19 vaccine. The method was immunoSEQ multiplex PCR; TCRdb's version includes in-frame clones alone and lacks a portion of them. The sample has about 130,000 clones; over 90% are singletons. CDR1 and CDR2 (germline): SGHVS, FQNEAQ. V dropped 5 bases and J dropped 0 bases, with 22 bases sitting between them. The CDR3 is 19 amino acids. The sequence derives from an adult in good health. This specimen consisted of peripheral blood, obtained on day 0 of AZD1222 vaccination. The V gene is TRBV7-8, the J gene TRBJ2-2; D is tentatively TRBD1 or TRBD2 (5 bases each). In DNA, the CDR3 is TGTGCCAGCAGCCCCCGGGGCGCGGCTTACAAGACGAACACCGGGGAGCTGTTTTTT. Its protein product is CASSPRGAAYKTNTGELFF.